This is a list of T cell receptor beta chains from one sample in a study of blood T cell repertoires in COVID-19. Clones were sequenced by immunoSEQ multiplex PCR, and TCRdb holds only the in-frame ones, with some missing. Of approximately 220,000 clones in the sample, about 85% were seen once. Sample: peripheral blood. Source of these receptors: a man aged 40-49 years with acute or convalescent COVID-19. The CDR3 runs from the conserved cysteine through the conserved F or W. Fields, in order: clone size, V gene, CDR3 length, J gene, D gene, CDR3 DNA, CDR3 protein. D genes are given only for firm matches. Size is stated for part of the rows, as once, few or many counts, or as a class when the clone is expanded.

clone size: NA; V gene: TRBV7-2; CDR3 length: 14; J gene: TRBJ1-2; D gene: TRBD1; CDR3 DNA: TGTGCCAGCAGCCACAGGGGTTTGGGCTATGGCTACACCTTC; CDR3 protein: CASSHRGLGYGYTF
clone size: NA; V gene: TRBV5-1; CDR3 length: 14; J gene: TRBJ2-7; D gene: NA; CDR3 DNA: TGCGCCAGCAGCCCGGGACTCCTCTCCTACGAGCAGTACTTC; CDR3 protein: CASSPGLLSYEQYF
clone size: NA; V gene: TRBV19; CDR3 length: 13; J gene: TRBJ2-7; D gene: NA; CDR3 DNA: TGTGCCAGTAGTATTCGGTTGATTGGCGAGCAGTACTTC; CDR3 protein: CASSIRLIGEQYF
clone size: NA; V gene: TRBV6-1; CDR3 length: 14; J gene: TRBJ1-2; D gene: NA; CDR3 DNA: TGTGCCAGCAGTGAAGGAACAGGTTCACTCGGCTACACCTTC; CDR3 protein: CASSEGTGSLGYTF
clone size: NA; V gene: TRBV11-3; CDR3 length: 15; J gene: TRBJ2-3; D gene: NA; CDR3 DNA: TGTGCCAGCAGCTCCAGGGTCGCAGGGTCCGATACGCAGTATTTT; CDR3 protein: CASSSRVAGSDTQYF
clone size: NA; V gene: TRBV7-2; CDR3 length: 13; J gene: TRBJ1-1; D gene: NA; CDR3 DNA: TGTGCCAGCAGCCTAGGGGCGGGGGGCGATGCTTTCTTT; CDR3 protein: CASSLGAGGDAFF
clone size: NA; V gene: TRBV4-1; CDR3 length: 18; J gene: TRBJ2-1; D gene: TRBD1; CDR3 DNA: TGCGCCAGCAGTCCGACAGGGGCAGTGGGGGGTTCTTACAATGAGCAGTTCTTC; CDR3 protein: CASSPTGAVGGSYNEQFF
clone size: NA; V gene: TRBV5-4; CDR3 length: 13; J gene: TRBJ1-1; D gene: NA; CDR3 DNA: TGTGCCAAACAACAGGGACCGAACACTGAAGCTTTCTTT; CDR3 protein: CAKQQGPNTEAFF
clone size: NA; V gene: TRBV30; CDR3 length: 12; J gene: TRBJ1-4; D gene: NA; CDR3 DNA: TGTGCCTGGAGTGTATTACGGGAGCGACTGTTTTTT; CDR3 protein: CAWSVLRERLFF
clone size: NA; V gene: TRBV6-5; CDR3 length: 15; J gene: TRBJ1-5; D gene: NA; CDR3 DNA: TGTGCCAGCAGTTACAATCAGGCCTCCAATCAGCCCCAGCATTTT; CDR3 protein: CASSYNQASNQPQHF
clone size: NA; V gene: TRBV2; CDR3 length: 15; J gene: TRBJ2-7; D gene: TRBD1; CDR3 DNA: TGTGCCAGCAGAATACCGGGACAGGGGACCTACGAGCAGTACTTC; CDR3 protein: CASRIPGQGTYEQYF
clone size: NA; V gene: TRBV18; CDR3 length: 15; J gene: TRBJ2-5; D gene: TRBD1; CDR3 DNA: TGTGCCAGCTCACCACAACAGGGGGCTGGAGAGACCCAGTACTTC; CDR3 protein: CASSPQQGAGETQYF
clone size: NA; V gene: TRBV5-4; CDR3 length: 16; J gene: TRBJ1-2; D gene: TRBD1; CDR3 DNA: TGTGCCAGCAGCGCCGCCCTCGGGCAGGGGGATAGGGGCTACACCTTC; CDR3 protein: CASSAALGQGDRGYTF
clone size: NA; V gene: TRBV27; CDR3 length: 15; J gene: TRBJ2-2; D gene: TRBD1; CDR3 DNA: TGTGCCAGCAGTCCCGGACAGGGGGCGGCCGGGGAGCTGTTTTTT; CDR3 protein: CASSPGQGAAGELFF
clone size: few; V gene: TRBV5-4; CDR3 length: 14; J gene: TRBJ1-2; D gene: TRBD1; CDR3 DNA: TGTGCCAGCAGCTTAGGGACAGGGGGCTATGGCTACACCTTC; CDR3 protein: CASSLGTGGYGYTF
clone size: NA; V gene: TRBV27; CDR3 length: 12; J gene: TRBJ1-5; D gene: TRBD1; CDR3 DNA: TGTGCCAGCAGTCCAGGGGGGCAGCCCCAGCATTTT; CDR3 protein: CASSPGGQPQHF
clone size: NA; V gene: TRBV5-1; CDR3 length: 16; J gene: TRBJ2-3; D gene: TRBD2; CDR3 DNA: TGCGCCAGCAGCCTCGGGACTAGCGGGAGTGTAGATACGCAGTATTTT; CDR3 protein: CASSLGTSGSVDTQYF
clone size: NA; V gene: TRBV12-3/TRBV12-4; CDR3 length: 13; J gene: TRBJ2-5; D gene: NA; CDR3 DNA: TGTGCCAGCAGTACGAGTCCCGAAGAGACCCAGTACTTC; CDR3 protein: CASSTSPEETQYF
clone size: NA; V gene: TRBV28; CDR3 length: 16; J gene: TRBJ2-3; D gene: NA; CDR3 DNA: TGTGCCAGCAGTACGCGACAGCTTTTTAGCACAGATACGCAGTATTTT; CDR3 protein: CASSTRQLFSTDTQYF
clone size: NA; V gene: TRBV5-5; CDR3 length: 16; J gene: TRBJ1-6; D gene: TRBD1; CDR3 DNA: TGTGCCAGCAGGTTTACAGGGGGCGCGGGGAATTCACCCCTCCACTTT; CDR3 protein: CASRFTGGAGNSPLHF
clone size: NA; V gene: TRBV7-9; CDR3 length: 15; J gene: TRBJ2-5; D gene: TRBD1; CDR3 DNA: TGTGCCAGCAGCTTCCAGGGGGAGATCCAAGAGACCCAGTACTTC; CDR3 protein: CASSFQGEIQETQYF
clone size: NA; V gene: TRBV6-5; CDR3 length: 15; J gene: TRBJ1-5; D gene: NA; CDR3 DNA: TGTGCCAGCAGCCAGGGACGGGAGGCATGGCAGCCCCAGCATTTT; CDR3 protein: CASSQGREAWQPQHF
clone size: NA; V gene: TRBV27; CDR3 length: 15; J gene: TRBJ1-2; D gene: TRBD1; CDR3 DNA: TGTGCCAGCAGTTCACCGGGACAGGGACCCCAGGGCTACACCTTC; CDR3 protein: CASSSPGQGPQGYTF
clone size: NA; V gene: TRBV18; CDR3 length: 14; J gene: TRBJ1-5; D gene: NA; CDR3 DNA: TGTGCCAGCTCACCAGCAGGGGATAGCGTTCCCCAGCATTTT; CDR3 protein: CASSPAGDSVPQHF
clone size: NA; V gene: TRBV19; CDR3 length: 17; J gene: TRBJ1-2; D gene: TRBD1; CDR3 DNA: TGTGCCAGTAGTATAGGGCCGGGACAGTACTCTAACTATGGCTACACCTTC; CDR3 protein: CASSIGPGQYSNYGYTF
clone size: NA; V gene: TRBV21-1; CDR3 length: 17; J gene: TRBJ2-6; D gene: NA; CDR3 DNA: TGTGCCAGCAGCAAAGAAGACAGGATCTCTGGGGCCAACGTCCTGACTTTC; CDR3 protein: CASSKEDRISGANVLTF